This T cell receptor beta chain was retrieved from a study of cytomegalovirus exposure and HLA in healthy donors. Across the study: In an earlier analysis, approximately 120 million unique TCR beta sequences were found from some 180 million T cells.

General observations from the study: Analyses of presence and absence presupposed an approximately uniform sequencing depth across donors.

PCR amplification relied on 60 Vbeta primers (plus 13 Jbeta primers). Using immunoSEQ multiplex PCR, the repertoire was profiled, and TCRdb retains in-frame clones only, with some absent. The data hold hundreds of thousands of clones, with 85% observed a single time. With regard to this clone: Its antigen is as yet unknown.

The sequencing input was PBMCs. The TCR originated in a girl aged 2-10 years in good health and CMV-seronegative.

The CDR3 loop reads CASSFSGTGGRYGYTF. The CDR3 DNA reads TGTGCCAGCAGTTTCTCCGGGACAGGGGGCAGATATGGCTACACCTTC. This chain connects TRBV27 to TRBJ1-2, with 12 bases that match TRBD1. Trimming at V came to 3 bases and at J to 5 bases, leaving 7 bases not matched to a gene. Per germline, CDR1 MNHEY and CDR2 SMNVEV (reference sequence). This CDR3 region has 16 residues.